Below are 7 T cell receptor beta chains sequenced from a single sample in a study of blood T cell repertoires in COVID-19. Profiling relied on immunoSEQ multiplex PCR, and the TCRdb table lists in-frame clones only, not all of them. The sample records about 110,000 clones, 80% to 85% being singletons. The source material was peripheral blood. The source of these receptors is a man aged 65-85 years with acute or convalescent COVID-19.

J is TRBJ1-2 and V is TRBV5-1, with unresolved D. V was pared by 0 bases and J by 5 bases, with 8 bases between. This CDR3 comprises 13 residues. CDR1 is SGHRS, CDR2 YFSETQ, per germline. The CDR3 bases are TGCGCCAGCAGCTTGGACGCGGGGTATGGCTACACCTTC. This gives the protein CASSLDAGYGYTF.

The V gene is TRBV13, the J gene TRBJ2-7; the D gene is possibly TRBD1 (6 bases). The CDR3 covers 18 residues. CDR1 PRHDT and CDR2 FYEKMQ come from the germline V gene (reference sequence). Trimming pared 5 bases from V and 0 bases from J, leaving 23 bases between. The CDR3 sequence is CASSPLGTLGGISYEQYF. In DNA form, the CDR3 reads TGTGCCAGCAGCCCCCTGGGCACCCTAGGGGGAATCTCCTACGAGCAGTACTTC.

J is TRBJ1-6 and V is TRBV14; the D gene is possibly TRBD1 (6 bases). From germline, CDR1 is SGHDN and CDR2 FVKESK. V lost 3 bases to trimming and J lost 3 bases, with 18 bases between them. The CDR3 is made up of 18 amino acids. DNA for the CDR3: TGTGCCAGCAGCCAGGTTGACGGACAGACAGACTATAATTCACCCCTCCACTTT. Its protein product is CASSQVDGQTDYNSPLHF.

The V gene is TRBV24-1, the J gene TRBJ2-3; TRBD2 aligns across 11 bases. The V gene end was trimmed by 0 bases and the J gene end by 4 bases; junction bases not matched to a gene: 23. CDR1 is KGHDR, CDR2 SFDVKD, per germline. The CDR3 extends over 23 amino acids. The CDR3 DNA sequence: TGTGCCACCAGTGATTTGCCTCCCTGGGGACTAGCGGAGGAACCACCAGGTGCAGATACGCAGTATTTT. This sequence encodes CATSDLPPWGLAEEPPGADTQYF.

The chain recombines TRBV7-9 with TRBJ1-3; possibly TRBD1 for D (5 bases). This CDR3 has 13 amino acids. The ends were cut back, 4 bases at V and 2 bases at J, with 6 bases in the middle. Germline V gives CDR1 SEHNR, CDR2 FQNEAQ (reference sequence). The CDR3 nucleotides read TGTGCCAGCAGCTCGGGGGCTGGAAACACCATATATTTT. Translating gives CASSSGAGNTIYF.

V is TRBV7-6 and J is TRBJ2-2, with 10 bases identical to TRBD1. The CDR3 has 15 amino acids. With 6 bases clipped from V and 6 bases from J, the junction kept 7 bases outside the gene matches. Germline-derived CDR1 and CDR2 are SGHVS and FNYEAQ. For the CDR3, the DNA is TGTGCCAGCAGACCTAACGGACAGGGGGCCGGGGAGCTGTTTTTT. This sequence encodes CASRPNGQGAGELFF.

The J gene is TRBJ1-1, the V gene TRBV5-1; D unclear. The CDR3 sequence is 13 residues long. V shed 4 bases and J shed 6 bases, with 13 bases lying between them. The V gene's germline CDR1 is SGHRS and CDR2 YFSETQ. CDR3 protein: CASSQLVEAEAFF. As DNA, the CDR3 is TGCGCCAGCAGCCAATTAGTGGAGGCTGAAGCTTTCTTT.